This TCR beta chain comes out of a study of OX40 agonist ivuxolimab in advanced cancers. The CDR3 totals 13 residues. V lost 4 bases and J lost 4, with 7 bases in between. CDR1 and CDR2 from the germline V gene are SGHTA and FQGNSA. Only in-frame clones appear in the TCRdb table, and some are missing; sequencing was by immunoSEQ multiplex PCR. The table includes 30,000 to 35,000 clones, approximately 80% detected once. The rearrangement uses TRBV7-2 and TRBJ1-4; D gene unclear. The sequences come from CD4+ or CD8+ T cells sorted from blood, collected in a trial of the OX40 agonist ivuxolimab. This sequence was found in an adult with an advanced solid tumor such as melanoma, head and neck, liver or kidney cancer. CDR3 sequence (DNA): TGTGCCAGCAGCTCGGACTTTAATGAAAAACTGTTTTTT. It translates to CASSSDFNEKLFF.